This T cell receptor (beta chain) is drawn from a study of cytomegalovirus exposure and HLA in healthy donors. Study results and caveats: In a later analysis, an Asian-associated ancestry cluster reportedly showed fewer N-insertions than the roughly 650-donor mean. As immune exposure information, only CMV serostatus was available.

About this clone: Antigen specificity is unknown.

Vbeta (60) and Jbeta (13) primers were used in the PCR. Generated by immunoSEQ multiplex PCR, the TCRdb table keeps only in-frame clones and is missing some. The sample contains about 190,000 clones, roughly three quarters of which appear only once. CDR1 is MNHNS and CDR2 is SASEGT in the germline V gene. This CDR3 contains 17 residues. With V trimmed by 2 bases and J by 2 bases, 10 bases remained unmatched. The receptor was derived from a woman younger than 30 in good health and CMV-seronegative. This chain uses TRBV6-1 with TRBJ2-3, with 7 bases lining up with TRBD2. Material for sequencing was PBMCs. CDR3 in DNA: TGTGCCAGCAGTGAACCTACGACTAGCAGGCCCACAGATACGCAGTATTTT. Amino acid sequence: CASSEPTTSRPTDTQYF.